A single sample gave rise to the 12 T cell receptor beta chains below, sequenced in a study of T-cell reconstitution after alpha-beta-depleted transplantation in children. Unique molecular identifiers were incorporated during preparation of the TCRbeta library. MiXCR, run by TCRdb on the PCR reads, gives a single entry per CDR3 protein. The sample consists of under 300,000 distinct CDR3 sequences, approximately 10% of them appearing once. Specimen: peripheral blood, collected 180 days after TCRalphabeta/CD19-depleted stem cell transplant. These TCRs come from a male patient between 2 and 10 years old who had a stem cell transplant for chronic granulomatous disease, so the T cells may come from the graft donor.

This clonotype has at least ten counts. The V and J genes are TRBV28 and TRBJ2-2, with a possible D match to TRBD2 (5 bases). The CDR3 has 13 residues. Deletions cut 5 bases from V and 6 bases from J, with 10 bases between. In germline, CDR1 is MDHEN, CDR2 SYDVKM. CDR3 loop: CASSAPEAGELFF. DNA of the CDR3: TGTGCCAGCAGTGCCCCGGAGGCCGGGGAGCTGTTTTTT.

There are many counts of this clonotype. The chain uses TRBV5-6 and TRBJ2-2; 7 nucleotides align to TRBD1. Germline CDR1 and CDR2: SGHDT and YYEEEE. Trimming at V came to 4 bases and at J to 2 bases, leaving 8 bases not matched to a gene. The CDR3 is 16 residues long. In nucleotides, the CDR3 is TGTGCCAGCAGCGAGGACAGGCAGGCCAACACCGGGGAGCTGTTTTTT. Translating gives CASSEDRQANTGELFF.

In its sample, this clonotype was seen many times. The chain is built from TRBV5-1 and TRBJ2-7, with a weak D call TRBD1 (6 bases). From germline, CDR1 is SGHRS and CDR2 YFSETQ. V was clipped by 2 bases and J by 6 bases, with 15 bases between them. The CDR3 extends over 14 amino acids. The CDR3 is CASSLIGGQLEQYF. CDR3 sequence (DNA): TGCGCCAGCAGCTTAATAGGCGGACAGCTCGAGCAGTACTTC.

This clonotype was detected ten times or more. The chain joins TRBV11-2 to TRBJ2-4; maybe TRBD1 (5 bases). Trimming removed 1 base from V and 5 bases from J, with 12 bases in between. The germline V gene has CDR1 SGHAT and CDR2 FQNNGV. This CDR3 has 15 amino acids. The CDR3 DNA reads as TGTGCCAGCAGCTTAGGGGTCGGCAGGGAAAACATTCAGTACTTC. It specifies CASSLGVGRENIQYF.

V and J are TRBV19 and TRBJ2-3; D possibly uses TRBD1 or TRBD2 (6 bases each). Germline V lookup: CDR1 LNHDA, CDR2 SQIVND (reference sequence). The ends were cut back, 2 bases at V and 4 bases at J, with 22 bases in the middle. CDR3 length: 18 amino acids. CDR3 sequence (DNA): TGTGCCAGTAGTATAAGCGGCAGGGGAGGCATTTTCGCAGATACGCAGTATTTT. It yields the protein CASSISGRGGIFADTQYF.

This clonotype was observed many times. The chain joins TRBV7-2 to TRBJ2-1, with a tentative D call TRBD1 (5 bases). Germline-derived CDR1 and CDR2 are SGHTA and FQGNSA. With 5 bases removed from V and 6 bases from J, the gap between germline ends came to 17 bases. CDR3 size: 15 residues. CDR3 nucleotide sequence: TGTGCCAGCAGCCCGCAGGGCCAGATAACCAATGAGCAGTTCTTC. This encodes CASSPQGQITNEQFF.

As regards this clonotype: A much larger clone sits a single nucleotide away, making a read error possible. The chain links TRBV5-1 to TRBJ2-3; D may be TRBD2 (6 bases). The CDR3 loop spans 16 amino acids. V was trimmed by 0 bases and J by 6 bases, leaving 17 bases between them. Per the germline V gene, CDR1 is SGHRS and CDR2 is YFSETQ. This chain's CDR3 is CASSLAPSVGGDTQYF. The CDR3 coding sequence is TGCGCCAGCAGCTTGGCCCCCAGCGTGGGAGGTGATACGCAGTATTTT.

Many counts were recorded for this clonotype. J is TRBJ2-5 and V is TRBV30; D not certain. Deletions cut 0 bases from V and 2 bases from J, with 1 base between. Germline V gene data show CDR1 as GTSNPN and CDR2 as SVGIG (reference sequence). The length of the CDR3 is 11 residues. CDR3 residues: CAWSVQETQYF. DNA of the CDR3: TGTGCCTGGAGTGTTCAAGAGACCCAGTACTTC.

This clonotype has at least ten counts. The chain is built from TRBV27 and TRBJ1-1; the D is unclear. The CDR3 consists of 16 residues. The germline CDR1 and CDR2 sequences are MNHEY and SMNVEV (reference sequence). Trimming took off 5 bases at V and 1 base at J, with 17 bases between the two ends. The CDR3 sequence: CASSPRTLPGNTEAFF. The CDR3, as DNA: TGTGCCAGCAGTCCCCGGACCCTCCCGGGGAACACTGAAGCTTTCTTT.

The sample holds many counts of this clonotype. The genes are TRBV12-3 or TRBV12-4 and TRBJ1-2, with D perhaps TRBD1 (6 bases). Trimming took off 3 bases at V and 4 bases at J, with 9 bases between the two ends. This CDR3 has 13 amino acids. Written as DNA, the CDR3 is TGTGCCAGCAGTTTCGGGGGCGCCTATGGCTACACCTTC. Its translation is CASSFGGAYGYTF.

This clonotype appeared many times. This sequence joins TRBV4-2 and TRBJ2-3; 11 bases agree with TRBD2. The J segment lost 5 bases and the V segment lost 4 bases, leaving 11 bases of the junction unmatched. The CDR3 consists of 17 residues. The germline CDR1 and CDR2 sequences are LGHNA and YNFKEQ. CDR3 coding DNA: TGTGCCAGCAGCCGAAGCCTAGCGGGAGGAAGTGAAGATACGCAGTATTTT. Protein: CASSRSLAGGSEDTQYF.

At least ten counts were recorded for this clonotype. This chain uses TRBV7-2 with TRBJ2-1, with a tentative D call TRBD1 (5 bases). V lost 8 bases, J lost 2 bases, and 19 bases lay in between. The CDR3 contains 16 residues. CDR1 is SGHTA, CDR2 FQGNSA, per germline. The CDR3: CASVSRGRRTYNEQFF. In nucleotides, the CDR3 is TGTGCCAGCGTGAGTAGGGGTCGGCGAACCTACAATGAGCAGTTCTTC.